This TCR beta chain is from a study of shared clonotypes between healthy human individuals. The germline V and J ends were trimmed by 0 bases and 3 bases, with 6 bases remaining between them. CDR1 is SGDLS and CDR2 is YYNGEE in the germline V gene. This CDR3 is 13 amino acids long. Clones were sequenced by immunoSEQ multiplex PCR, and TCRdb holds only the in-frame ones, with some missing. The top ten hold 0.3% to 0.45% of the sample, which has more than 1,200,000 clones, 98% seen once. In regard to this clone: The antigen is undetermined. The sample contains more than one DNA sequence encoding this CDR3.

General study results and limits: Clonotypes shared by all four donors outscored non-shared clonotypes in generation probability.

The chain uses TRBV9 and TRBJ1-1; D call uncertain. Sequencing input: naive CD4+ T cells sorted from blood. As for subset: CD45RA+ positively selected. The TCR comes from a man younger than 45 in good health. CDR3 amino acids: CASSVGTDTEAFF. The CDR3 DNA reads as TGTGCCAGCAGCGTAGGGACCGACACTGAAGCTTTCTTT.